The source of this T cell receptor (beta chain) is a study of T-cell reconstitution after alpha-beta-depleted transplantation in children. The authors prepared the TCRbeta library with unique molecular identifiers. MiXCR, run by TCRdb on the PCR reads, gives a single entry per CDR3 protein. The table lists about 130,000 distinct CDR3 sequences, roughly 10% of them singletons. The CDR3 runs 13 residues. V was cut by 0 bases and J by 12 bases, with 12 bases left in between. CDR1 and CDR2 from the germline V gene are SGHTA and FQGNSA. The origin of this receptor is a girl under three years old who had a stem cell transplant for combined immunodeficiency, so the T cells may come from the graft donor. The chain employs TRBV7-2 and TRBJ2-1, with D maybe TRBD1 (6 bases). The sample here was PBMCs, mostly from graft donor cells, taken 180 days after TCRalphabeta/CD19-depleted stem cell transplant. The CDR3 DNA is TGTGCCAGCAGCTTAGCGCGAAGGGGGTCGCAGTTCTTC. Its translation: CASSLARRGSQFF.